The 16 T cell receptor beta chains reported below all come from one sample, sequenced in a study of T cell responses to AZD1222 COVID-19 vaccine. Only in-frame clones appear in the TCRdb table, and some are missing; sequencing was by immunoSEQ multiplex PCR. The sample carries around 67,000 clones, 84% recorded once. Sequencing used peripheral blood, obtained on day 0 of AZD1222 vaccination. These receptors came from an adult in good health.

The J gene is TRBJ2-3, the V gene TRBV9; tentatively, D is TRBD2 (5 bases). With 0 bases removed from V and 2 bases from J, the gap between germline ends came to 10 bases. CDR1 is SGDLS and CDR2 is YYNGEE in the germline V gene. CDR3 size: 15 residues. As DNA, the CDR3 is TGTGCCAGCAGCGTAGCTACCGGGGACACAGATACGCAGTATTTT. Protein sequence: CASSVATGDTDTQYF.

This clone has only one observation. This chain links TRBV28 with TRBJ1-6, with D hard to call. V shed 3 bases and J shed 2 bases, with 11 bases lying between them. Germline V gene lookup returns CDR1 MDHEN and CDR2 SYDVKM. The CDR3 is 16 residues long. CDR3 in DNA: TGTGCCAGCAGTTTGTTCAGGCGCACCTATAATTCACCCCTCCACTTT. This encodes CASSLFRRTYNSPLHF. The whole variable domain, filled in from reference TRBV28 and TRBJ1-6, reads DVKVTQSSRYLVKRTGEKVFLECVQDMDHENMFWYRQDPGLGLRLIYFSYDVKMKEKGDIPEGYSVSREKKERFSLILESASTNQTSMYLCASSLFRRTYNSPLHFGNGTRLTVT.

In this sample, this clone turned up a few times. The V and J genes are TRBV3-1 (or the pseudogene TRBV3-2) and TRBJ1-2; D unclear. Germline V lookup: CDR1 LGHDT, CDR2 YNNKEL (reference sequence). This CDR3 spans 15 amino acids. V lost 0 bases and J lost 1, with 9 bases in between. Here the CDR3 DNA reads TGTGCCAGCAGCCAAGAAACGGCACATAACTATGGCTACACCTTC. Amino acids: CASSQETAHNYGYTF.

This clone has a single count. V usage is TRBV7-2 and J usage is TRBJ2-6, with a possible D match to TRBD1 (5 bases). The CDR3 extends over 17 amino acids. V lost 7 bases and J 0 bases, leaving 16 bases between the germline ends. Germline V gives CDR1 SGHTA, CDR2 FQGNSA. CDR3 region: CASTRWGIGSGANVLTF. Here the CDR3 DNA reads TGTGCCAGCACCCGATGGGGCATCGGCTCTGGGGCCAACGTCCTGACTTTC.

The rearrangement links TRBV24-1 to TRBJ2-2, with D possibly being TRBD1 (6 bases). Trimming stripped 6 bases from V and 1 base from J, with 8 bases between. CDR3 length: 14 amino acids. Germline-derived CDR1 and CDR2 are KGHDR and SFDVKD. In nucleotides, the CDR3 is TGTGCCACCAGTTTAGGGGGGAACACCGGGGAGCTGTTTTTT. It specifies CATSLGGNTGELFF.

The chain combines TRBV5-5 with TRBJ1-5; tentatively, D is TRBD1 (5 bases). This CDR3 has 15 amino acids. The V and J ends lost 0 bases and 0 bases respectively, with 7 bases between them. The germline V gene encodes CDR1 SGHKS and CDR2 YYEKEE (reference sequence). CDR3 residues: CASSLVGTSNQPQHF. DNA of the CDR3: TGTGCCAGCAGCTTGGTAGGGACTAGCAATCAGCCCCAGCATTTT.

The chain uses TRBV6-2 or TRBV6-3 and TRBJ1-5; no clear D. Trimming shortened V by 0 bases and J by 8 bases, and 14 bases separated the two germline ends. Germline-derived CDR1 and CDR2 are MNHEY and SVGEGT. The CDR3 runs 15 residues. The CDR3 loop is CASSYSTGVMEPQHF. Written as DNA, the CDR3 is TGTGCCAGCAGTTACTCTACGGGTGTGATGGAGCCCCAGCATTTT.

This chain connects TRBV5-1 to TRBJ2-1, with 7 bases that match TRBD1. The CDR3 extends over 15 amino acids. V lost 3 bases to trimming and J lost 2 bases; unmatched junction nucleotides: 5. The germline CDR1 and CDR2 sequences are SGHRS and YFSETQ. The DNA of the CDR3 is TGCGCCAGCAGCTGGGACAGATCCCCCTACAATGAGCAGTTCTTC. It specifies CASSWDRSPYNEQFF.

The chain recombines TRBV5-4 with TRBJ2-2, with D unresolved. Deletions cut 2 bases from V and 4 bases from J, with 9 bases between. This CDR3 contains 14 residues. Germline values: CDR1 SGHNT, CDR2 YYREEE (reference sequence). Here the CDR3 DNA reads TGTGCCAGCAGCTTAGGTGTCGGCACCGGGGAGCTGTTTTTT. This sequence encodes CASSLGVGTGELFF.

V usage is TRBV11-2 and J usage is TRBJ2-2; tentatively, D is TRBD2 (6 bases). This CDR3 spans 17 amino acids. Germline values: CDR1 SGHAT, CDR2 FQNNGV. V lost 6 bases and J 3 bases, leaving 20 bases between the germline ends. CDR3 bases: TGTGCCAGCAGTTCCTTCGCGGGGAGCCCCCACACCGGGGAGCTGTTTTTT. This sequence encodes CASSSFAGSPHTGELFF.

J is TRBJ1-5 and V is TRBV30, with no clear D. CDR1 GTSNPN and CDR2 SVGIG come from the germline V gene (reference sequence). V gave up 2 bases and J gave up 0 bases, with 11 bases separating them. CDR3 length equals 15 residues. The CDR3 DNA is TGTGCCTGGAGTCTGGGGTTTCATAGCAATCAGCCCCAGCATTTT. This translates into CAWSLGFHSNQPQHF. Full variable domain (remainder filled in from reference TRBV30 and TRBJ1-5): SQTIHQWPATLVQPVGSPLSLECTVEGTSNPNLYWYRQAAGRGLQLLFYSVGIGQISSEVPQNLSASRPQDRQFILSSKKLLLSDSGFYLCAWSLGFHSNQPQHFGDGTRLSIL.

The V and J genes are TRBV4-1 and TRBJ2-7; D possibly corresponds to TRBD2 (5 bases). Trimming pared 3 bases from V and 1 base from J, leaving 10 bases between. The CDR3 extends over 14 amino acids. CDR1 is MGHRA, CDR2 YSYEKL, per germline. CDR3 coding DNA: TGCGCCAGCAGCCATCGGACTGATTCCTACGAGCAGTACTTC. Its translation is CASSHRTDSYEQYF.

V is TRBV2 and J is TRBJ2-7; D is ambiguous. Trimming removed 4 bases from V and 6 bases from J, with 10 bases in between. There are 12 residues in the CDR3. Germline CDR1 and CDR2: SNHLY and FYNNEI. In nucleotides, the CDR3 is TGTGCCAGCAGTGTAAGGGTCAGCGAGCAGTACTTC. Translation: CASSVRVSEQYF. The full variable domain, with the rest looked up from reference TRBV2 and TRBJ2-7, is EPEVTQTPSHQVTQMGQEVILRCVPISNHLYFYWYRQILGQKVEFLVSFYNNEISEKSEIFDDQFSVERPDGSNFTLKIRSTKLEDSAMYFCASSVRVSEQYFGPGTRLTVT.

The gene calls are TRBV19 and TRBJ1-5, with 9 positions matching TRBD1. From germline, CDR1 is LNHDA and CDR2 SQIVND (reference sequence). Losses at the gene ends were 7 bases for V and 5 bases for J; bases not matched to a gene: 9. This CDR3 has 15 residues. CDR3 region: CASTGGWDRDQPQHF. The CDR3 bases are TGTGCCAGTACCGGGGGTTGGGACAGGGATCAGCCCCAGCATTTT.

The V and J genes are TRBV4-1 and TRBJ2-7; 13 bases align to TRBD2. This CDR3 contains 15 residues. The ends lost 2 bases at V and 5 bases at J; junction bases unmatched: 3. Germline V gene sequence: CDR1 MGHRA, CDR2 YSYEKL. The CDR3 DNA reads TGCGCCAGCAGCCAATTGGGACTAGCGGGGAACGAGCAGTACTTC. Protein sequence: CASSQLGLAGNEQYF.

The gene calls are TRBV7-8 and TRBJ1-2; TRBD1 is a possible D gene (5 bases). V shed 2 bases and J shed 10 bases, with 26 bases lying between them. Germline V gene sequence: CDR1 SGHVS, CDR2 FQNEAQ. CDR3 length equals 17 residues. CDR3 DNA: TGTGCCAGCAGCTTAATAAGGGAGCCGGGACGGAGTCATGCCTACACCTTC. Its protein is CASSLIREPGRSHAYTF.